These T cell receptor beta chains were read from a single sample in a study of T cell responses to AZD1222 COVID-19 vaccine. The protocol was immunoSEQ multiplex PCR, while the TCRdb copy is restricted to in-frame clones and leaves out a portion. Found here are roughly 160,000 clones, more than 80% of them singletons; the top ten hold about 6.9%. The sequencing used peripheral blood, collected on day 0 of AZD1222 vaccination. The receptors here all came from an adult in good health. The CDR3 runs from the conserved cysteine through the conserved F or W. A D gene is named only where the DNA matches it firmly. Clone size is given for some rows only: seen once, a few or many times, or a class if the clone is expanded.

v_call	clone_size	cdr3_length	d_call	j_call	cdr3_aa	cdr3_nt
TRBV3-1/TRBV3-2	-	13	-	TRBJ2-2	CASSQLGPGELFF	TGTGCCAGCAGCCAATTAGGTCCCGGGGAGCTGTTTTTT
TRBV5-1	-	13	-	TRBJ1-1	CASSLLEDTEAFF	TGCGCCAGCAGCTTGTTAGAGGACACTGAAGCTTTCTTT
TRBV6-5	-	15	-	TRBJ1-2	CASSYSPVPNYGYTF	TGTGCCAGCAGTTACTCCCCAGTTCCAAACTATGGCTACACCTTC
TRBV14	-	12	TRBD2	TRBJ2-1	CASSQILAEQFF	TGTGCCAGCAGCCAAATACTAGCGGAGCAGTTCTTC
TRBV5-4	-	18	-	TRBJ1-2	CASSSVYPREGKDYGYTF	TGTGCCAGCAGCTCCGTATACCCGAGAGAGGGGAAGGACTATGGCTACACCTTC
TRBV6-5	-	15	TRBD2	TRBJ2-7	CASSSLLAGGDEQYF	TGTGCCAGCAGTTCGTTGTTAGCGGGGGGCGACGAGCAGTACTTC
TRBV9	-	14	-	TRBJ1-1	CASSPRWETTEAFF	TGTGCCAGCAGCCCCCGTTGGGAAACCACTGAAGCTTTCTTT
TRBV4-2	-	16	-	TRBJ1-4	CASSQEGRATNEKLFF	TGTGCCAGCAGCCAAGAGGGAAGGGCAACTAATGAAAAACTGTTTTTT
TRBV5-1	-	15	TRBD2	TRBJ2-1	CASSSSGNSYNEQFF	TGCGCCAGCAGCTCCAGCGGGAACTCCTACAATGAGCAGTTCTTC
TRBV14	-	15	-	TRBJ2-3	CASSRLASSTDTQYF	TGTGCCAGCAGCCGATTAGCGTCATCCACAGATACGCAGTATTTT
TRBV7-3	-	14	-	TRBJ2-5	CASSLTGDPETQYF	TGTGCCAGCAGCTTAACGGGGGATCCAGAGACCCAGTACTTC
TRBV6-5	-	15	TRBD2	TRBJ2-7	CASSWGLAGGYEQYF	TGTGCCAGCAGTTGGGGACTAGCGGGGGGCTACGAGCAGTACTTC
TRBV18	-	14	-	TRBJ2-5	CASSRAAAEETQYF	TGTGCCAGCTCCCGAGCAGCCGCCGAAGAGACCCAGTACTTC
TRBV2	-	14	TRBD1	TRBJ2-2	CASSVGQGTGELFF	TGTGCCAGCAGCGTCGGACAGGGCACCGGGGAGCTGTTTTTT
TRBV9	-	15	-	TRBJ2-5	CASSVMGAGLETQYF	TGTGCCAGCAGCGTAATGGGGGCCGGTTTGGAGACCCAGTACTTC
TRBV28	-	16	-	TRBJ2-2	CASRSFIEQGNGELFF	TGTGCCAGCAGGAGTTTCATCGAGCAGGGGAACGGGGAGCTGTTTTTT
TRBV27	-	17	TRBD2	TRBJ2-3	CASSSLAGVRRTDTQYF	TGTGCCAGCAGTTCGCTAGCGGGGGTACGGCGCACAGATACGCAGTATTTT
TRBV7-8	-	16	-	TRBJ2-2	CASSLGGGPNTGELFF	TGTGCCAGCAGCTTAGGAGGCGGGCCGAACACCGGGGAGCTGTTTTTT
TRBV12-1	-	13	-	TRBJ1-1	CASSFVFLIEAFF	TGTGCCAGCAGCTTTGTGTTTCTCATTGAAGCTTTCTTT
TRBV24-1	-	22	TRBD1	TRBJ2-2	CATSAGVDRGQRRAYNTGELFF	TGTGCCACCAGTGCGGGAGTGGACAGGGGGCAGCGCAGGGCGTACAACACCGGGGAGCTGTTTTTT
TRBV30	-	13	TRBD1	TRBJ1-1	CAWSPDRATEAFF	TGTGCCTGGAGCCCCGACAGGGCCACTGAAGCTTTCTTT
TRBV7-9	-	15	-	TRBJ2-7	CASSPRFQGLLEQYF	TGTGCCAGCAGCCCGAGGTTTCAGGGCCTACTGGAGCAGTACTTC
TRBV7-9	-	14	TRBD1	TRBJ1-6	CASSLGQDNSPLHF	TGTGCCAGCAGCTTGGGACAGGATAATTCACCCCTCCACTTT
TRBV7-2	-	17	-	TRBJ1-5	CASSLGLPRGYNQPQHF	TGTGCCAGCAGCTTAGGTCTCCCCAGGGGTTACAATCAGCCCCAGCATTTT
TRBV7-9	-	15	TRBD2	TRBJ2-1	CASSFIAGGRNEQFF	TGTGCCAGCAGCTTTATAGCGGGGGGGAGGAATGAGCAGTTCTTC
TRBV6-5	-	14	TRBD1	TRBJ1-6	CASSYETGVSPLHF	TGTGCCAGCAGTTACGAGACAGGGGTCTCACCCCTCCACTTT
TRBV13	-	13	-	TRBJ1-2	CASSSGGIDGYTF	TGTGCCAGCAGCTCGGGGGGTATAGATGGCTACACCTTC
TRBV7-2	-	13	-	TRBJ2-7	CASSLGGVREQYF	TGTGCCAGCAGTTTAGGGGGGGTGCGCGAGCAGTACTTC
TRBV4-2	-	16	TRBD1	TRBJ1-5	CASSRDRGGGNQPQHF	TGTGCCAGCAGCCGCGACAGGGGTGGAGGCAATCAGCCCCAGCATTTT
TRBV12-3/TRBV12-4	-	13	-	TRBJ1-1	CASSLSRGTEAFF	TGTGCCAGCAGCCTAAGTCGGGGAACTGAAGCTTTCTTT
TRBV5-4	-	14	-	TRBJ1-1	CASSLGTDPTEAFF	TGTGCCAGCAGCTTGGGAACAGACCCCACTGAAGCTTTCTTT
TRBV27	-	14	-	TRBJ2-7	CASSLIKTRGEQYF	TGTGCCAGCAGTTTAATCAAGACTAGAGGCGAGCAGTACTTC
TRBV12-5	-	14	-	TRBJ2-3	CASAIRGGGDTQYF	TGTGCTAGTGCCATAAGGGGGGGCGGAGATACGCAGTATTTT
TRBV4-2	-	15	TRBD1	TRBJ2-7	CASSQGWDRTYEQYF	TGTGCCAGCAGCCAAGGATGGGACAGGACCTACGAGCAGTACTTC
TRBV6-2/TRBV6-3	-	11	-	TRBJ2-7	CASSQGAGQYF	TGTGCCAGCAGCCAAGGGGCAGGACAGTACTTC
TRBV19	-	15	TRBD2	TRBJ2-4	CASSPDSTPGGIQYF	TGTGCCAGTAGTCCCGACAGTACACCGGGGGGCATTCAGTACTTC
TRBV7-3	once	19	TRBD2	TRBJ2-7	CASSLTGTGKGGGRYEQYF	TGTGCCAGCAGCTTAACGGGCACAGGCAAGGGCGGGGGAAGGTACGAGCAGTACTTC
TRBV6-5	-	16	TRBD1	TRBJ1-5	CASSYLGQIFDQPQHF	TGTGCCAGCAGTTACCTGGGACAGATTTTCGATCAGCCCCAGCATTTT
TRBV12-3/TRBV12-4	-	12	-	TRBJ1-5	CASSPQGQPQHF	TGTGCCAGCAGTCCACAGGGCCAGCCCCAGCATTTT
TRBV28	-	10	-	TRBJ1-6	CAGGSSPLHF	TGTGCCGGAGGGAGCTCACCCCTCCACTTT
TRBV5-5	-	16	TRBD2	TRBJ2-1	CASSLSLAGSYNEQFF	TGTGCCAGCAGCTTGAGTCTAGCGGGCTCCTACAATGAGCAGTTCTTC
TRBV7-3	-	14	-	TRBJ2-2	CASSASLNTGELFF	TGTGCCAGCAGCGCGAGCCTCAACACCGGGGAGCTGTTTTTT
TRBV4-1	-	15	-	TRBJ1-1	CASRNRAEENTEAFF	TGCGCCAGCAGAAATCGGGCGGAGGAGAACACTGAAGCTTTCTTT
TRBV29-1	-	15	TRBD1	TRBJ1-2	CSADFLDRAFYGYTF	TGCAGCGCCGATTTTCTCGACAGGGCCTTCTATGGCTACACCTTC